This passage covers 23 T cell receptor beta chains from one sample sequenced in a study of cytomegalovirus exposure and HLA in healthy donors. This PCR relied on a set of 60 Vbeta primers and 13 Jbeta primers. The repertoire was sequenced with immunoSEQ multiplex PCR; TCRdb's copy has only in-frame clones and lacks some. Altogether some 110,000 clones are present, roughly four fifths being singletons, with the ten largest covering roughly 3.6%. Material: PBMCs. The receptor set was obtained from a man aged 55 to 70 in good health and CMV-seronegative.

V gene TRBV18 combines with J gene TRBJ1-1; TRBD1 matches at 8 bases. The germline V gene encodes CDR1 KGHSH and CDR2 LQKENI. J was trimmed by 5 bases and V by 3 bases; bases with no gene match: 11. The CDR3 extends over 16 amino acids. The CDR3 bases are TGTGCCAGCTCACCCGGGACAGGTAGGAGGGGGACTGAAGCTTTCTTT. Protein: CASSPGTGRRGTEAFF.

The rearrangement joins TRBV18 to TRBJ2-2, with a possible D match to TRBD1 (6 bases). With 1 base removed from V and 6 bases from J, the gap between germline ends came to 12 bases. Germline V CDR1 and CDR2: KGHSH, LQKENI. The CDR3 length is 15 residues. The CDR3 sequence is CASSPQPDRSGELFF. In DNA, the CDR3 is TGTGCCAGCTCACCACAGCCCGACAGGTCCGGGGAGCTGTTTTTT.

V and J are TRBV29-1 and TRBJ2-1, with 8 bases that match TRBD2. Germline values: CDR1 SQVTM, CDR2 ANQGSEA. The ends lost 0 bases at V and 2 bases at J; junction bases unmatched: 6. This CDR3 spans 16 amino acids. The chain's CDR3 is CSVEEGTGGTYNEQFF. The CDR3, as DNA: TGCAGCGTTGAAGAGGGAACGGGGGGGACCTACAATGAGCAGTTCTTC.

This chain uses TRBV29-1 with TRBJ1-4, with D possibly TRBD1 on 6 matching bases. Trimming stripped 6 bases from V and 12 bases from J, with 17 bases between. Germline loops: CDR1 SQVTM, CDR2 ANQGSEA. The CDR3 length is 12 residues. CDR3 nucleotide sequence: TGCAGCGTGAGGTGGGGGTCAGGGGAACTGTTTTTT. Encoded protein: CSVRWGSGELFF.

The V gene is TRBV27, the J gene TRBJ2-2, with 8 bases identical to TRBD1. The V gene's germline CDR1 is MNHEY and CDR2 SMNVEV (reference sequence). The CDR3 is 15 residues long. The V gene end was trimmed by 7 bases and the J gene end by 4 bases; junction bases not matched to a gene: 8. The CDR3 protein is CASKSQGAGTGELFF. The CDR3 coding sequence is TGTGCCAGCAAATCGCAGGGGGCTGGCACCGGGGAGCTGTTTTTT.

The chain has TRBV5-8 and TRBJ1-6, with D maybe TRBD1 (5 bases). The CDR3 covers 15 residues. With 0 bases removed from V and 7 bases from J, the gap between germline ends came to 11 bases. CDR1 is SGHTS, CDR2 YDEGEE, per germline. The DNA for the CDR3 is TGTGCCAGCAGCTTGGGGCAGGGAGGCAATTCACCCCTCCACTTT. It translates to CASSLGQGGNSPLHF. Combining the CDR3 with reference TRBV5-8 and TRBJ1-6 gives the whole variable domain EAGVTQSPTHLIKTRGQQATLRCSPISGHTSVYWYQQALGLGLQFLLWYDEGEERNRGNFPPRFSGRQFPNYSSELNVNALELEDSALYLCASSLGQGGNSPLHFGNGTRLTVT.

The chain couples TRBV6-5 to TRBJ2-7; D ambiguous. V was shortened by 6 bases and J by 3 bases, with 15 bases between the two germline ends. The CDR3 sequence is 14 residues long. Germline V gene sequence: CDR1 MNHEY, CDR2 SVGAGI. The CDR3 spells CASSAGHNNYEQYF. Here the CDR3 DNA reads TGTGCCAGCAGCGCAGGTCATAACAACTACGAGCAGTACTTC.

This clone was counted between two and nine times. The chain joins TRBV5-6 to TRBJ2-3; D gene ambiguous. The germline V gene encodes CDR1 SGHDT and CDR2 YYEEEE. This CDR3 has 15 residues. V was pared by 5 bases and J by 2 bases, with 15 bases between. The CDR3 DNA is TGTGCCAGCAGATGGGCCCCAGCCCCCACAGATACGCAGTATTTT. Amino acid sequence: CASRWAPAPTDTQYF.

The V call is TRBV18, the J call TRBJ2-7; D perhaps matches TRBD1 (6 bases). The CDR3 is made up of 17 amino acids. CDR1 KGHSH and CDR2 LQKENI come from the germline V gene. Trimming took 4 bases from V and 3 from J, leaving 22 bases between them. The CDR3 loop is CASSQNRPGQGIYEQYF. The CDR3 DNA follows: TGTGCCAGCTCACAAAACCGACCGGGACAAGGGATCTACGAGCAGTACTTC.

This chain links TRBV7-9 with TRBJ1-6; weak D call: TRBD1 (6 bases). Between the trimmed V and J ends, which lost 2 bases and 7 bases, there was a span of 9 bases. Germline V CDR1 and CDR2: SEHNR, FQNEAQ (reference sequence). The CDR3 sequence is 14 residues long. The DNA for the CDR3 is TGTGCCAGCAGCTTAACAGGGTACAATTCACCCCTCCACTTT. Its protein is CASSLTGYNSPLHF.

The chain is built from TRBV23-1 and TRBJ2-7, with 9 bases aligning to TRBD2. TRBV23-1 is an ORF, with its function uncertain. This CDR3 has 17 residues. J was trimmed by 2 bases and V by 2 bases; bases with no gene match: 10. The CDR3 sequence: CASSQRMGGGGAYEQYV. CDR3 nucleotides: TGCGCCAGCAGTCAAAGAATGGGTGGCGGGGGGGCCTACGAGCAGTACGTC.

J is TRBJ2-5 and V is TRBV7-2; 9 bases are shared with TRBD2. With the DNA end fitting TRBJ2-7 better, the J assignment may be wrong. CDR3 size: 16 residues. CDR1 is SGHTA and CDR2 is FQGNSA in the germline V gene. The CDR3 sequence: CASSLGRLAGPYEQYF. The CDR3 DNA sequence: TGTGCCAGCAGCTTAGGTCGGCTAGCGGGGCCGTACGAGCAGTACTTC.

V and J are TRBV6-1 and TRBJ1-4, with D possibly TRBD1 on 6 matching bases. Trimming removed 2 bases from V and 0 bases from J, with 13 bases in between. Germline CDR1 MNHNS, CDR2 SASEGT. CDR3 length: 17 amino acids. CDR3 sequence: CASSESYPGATNEKLFF. The CDR3 DNA reads TGTGCCAGCAGTGAATCCTACCCAGGGGCAACTAATGAAAAACTGTTTTTT.

In this sample, this clone turned up a few times. The rearrangement uses TRBV30 and TRBJ2-2; tentative D call: TRBD1 (6 bases). The V end was cut by 3 bases, the J end by 1 base, with 12 bases between. The CDR3 runs to 15 residues. CDR1 and CDR2 (germline): GTSNPN, SVGIG (reference sequence). Here the CDR3 reads CAWSGTRGNTGELFF. The CDR3 region has the DNA TGTGCCTGGAGCGGTACCAGGGGGAACACCGGGGAGCTGTTTTTT.

The J gene is TRBJ2-2, the V gene TRBV29-1, with a possible D match to TRBD1 (6 bases). The CDR3 length is 14 residues. The V end lost 1 base, the J end lost 5 bases, and 11 bases lay between the germline ends. Per germline, CDR1 SQVTM and CDR2 ANQGSEA. CDR3 in DNA: TGCAGCGTTGAAGCCAGGGGCGAAACCGGGGAGCTGTTTTTT. It encodes CSVEARGETGELFF.

V and J are TRBV5-1 and TRBJ2-3; TRBD2 agrees at 11 bases. Germline lookup yields CDR1 SGHRS and CDR2 YFSETQ. The CDR3 has 17 amino acids. J was trimmed by 0 bases and V by 5 bases; bases with no gene match: 8. The CDR3 DNA is TGCGCCAGCAGTTATTTTAGCGGGGGGGCTAGCACAGATACGCAGTATTTT. It yields the protein CASSYFSGGASTDTQYF.

The V call is TRBV11-2, the J call TRBJ1-3; perhaps TRBD1 as D (5 bases). This CDR3 has 14 amino acids. CDR1 is SGHAT, CDR2 FQNNGV, per germline. V gave up 5 bases and J gave up 0 bases, with 8 bases separating them. The CDR3 loop is CASSPRDSGNTIYF. The CDR3, as DNA: TGTGCCAGCAGCCCCAGGGACTCTGGAAACACCATATATTTT.

This clone has only a few counts. The chain couples TRBV6-5 to TRBJ1-4, with TRBD1 as a possible D gene (6 bases). Trimming removed 2 bases at V and 7 bases at J, with 17 bases between. Per germline, CDR1 MNHEY and CDR2 SVGAGI. This CDR3 spans 16 amino acids. Written as DNA, the CDR3 is TGTGCCAGCAGTTACACAACACAGGGATTAGGTGAAAAACTGTTTTTT. Translating it yields CASSYTTQGLGEKLFF.

Notes on this clone: Other DNA variants within this sample encode the same CDR3. The chain links TRBV5-1 to TRBJ1-1; D not certain. Trimming removed 0 bases at V and 1 base at J, with 4 bases between. This CDR3 comprises 13 residues. Germline V gives CDR1 SGHRS, CDR2 YFSETQ. The CDR3 DNA sequence: TGCGCCAGCAGCTTGGCAGGGAACACTGAAGCTTTCTTT. Protein product: CASSLAGNTEAFF.

This chain uses TRBV5-5 with TRBJ2-3; 9 bases line up with TRBD2. Germline assignment: CDR1 SGHKS and CDR2 YYEKEE (reference sequence). This CDR3 region has 16 residues. The ends lost 3 bases at V and 3 bases at J; junction bases unmatched: 8. Here the CDR3 DNA reads TGTGCCAGCAGCTACCCCGCGAGCGGGGGGACAGATACGCAGTATTTT. The encoded protein is CASSYPASGGTDTQYF.

V is TRBV29-1 and J is TRBJ2-2; D gene unclear. The CDR3 runs 13 residues. V was pared by 4 bases and J by 5 bases, with 11 bases between. Germline V CDR1 and CDR2: SQVTM, ANQGSEA. This chain's CDR3 is CSVAPLETGELFF. The CDR3 DNA reads TGCAGCGTTGCGCCTTTAGAGACCGGGGAGCTGTTTTTT.

The rearrangement uses TRBV7-3 and TRBJ2-2, with D unclear. The V gene's germline CDR1 is SGHTA and CDR2 FQGTGA. This CDR3 has 16 amino acids. Trimming stripped 0 bases from V and 0 bases from J, with 8 bases between. The CDR3 loop is CASSLTLATNTGELFF. The CDR3 nucleotides are TGTGCCAGCAGCTTAACGTTAGCAACGAACACCGGGGAGCTGTTTTTT.

The chain is built from TRBV29-1 and TRBJ1-2; D is undetermined. Trimming stripped 3 bases from V and 1 base from J, with 12 bases between. Looked up from germline, CDR1 is SQVTM and CDR2 is ANQGSEA. This CDR3 region has 14 residues. The CDR3 spells CSVDGSGFNYGYTF. In nucleotides, the CDR3 is TGCAGCGTTGATGGATCAGGTTTTAACTATGGCTACACCTTC.